These 11 T cell receptor beta chains were sequenced from one sample in a study of blood T cell repertoires in COVID-19. The repertoire was sequenced with immunoSEQ multiplex PCR; TCRdb's copy has only in-frame clones and lacks some. The table lists fewer than 600,000 clones, 75% to 90% of them singletons. Material: peripheral blood. Every receptor here comes from a man aged 18 to 30 with COVID-19, enrolled during active disease.

This chain uses TRBV3-1 (or the pseudogene TRBV3-2) with TRBJ2-7; D may be TRBD1 (5 bases). Germline CDR1 and CDR2: LGHDT and YNNKEL (reference sequence). The CDR3 length is 15 residues. Trimming shortened V by 8 bases and J by 4 bases, and 21 bases separated the two germline ends. The CDR3 coding sequence is TGTGCCAGCTCAAACGGGCGGACACAGGATTACGAGCAGTACTTC. Translated: CASSNGRTQDYEQYF.

This clone was seen ten or more times. Other DNA sequences in this specimen translate into the identical CDR3. The chain links TRBV5-1 to TRBJ2-2; D remains unclear. This CDR3 has 16 amino acids. Germline loops: CDR1 SGHRS, CDR2 YFSETQ. The germline V and J ends were trimmed by 4 bases and 1 base, with 14 bases remaining between them. The CDR3 protein is CASSLERVQNTGELFF. CDR3 bases: TGCGCCAGCAGCCTCGAACGGGTTCAGAACACCGGGGAGCTGTTTTTT.

V and J are TRBV6-5 and TRBJ2-5; no firm D call. V gave up 0 bases and J gave up 2 bases, with 10 bases separating them. CDR1 is MNHEY and CDR2 is SVGAGI in the germline V gene. The CDR3 is 15 residues long. CDR3 in DNA: TGTGCCAGCAGTTACTCGATGTCAGGACAAGAGACCCAGTACTTC. Encoded protein: CASSYSMSGQETQYF.

The chain uses TRBV5-6 and TRBJ2-7, with D possibly matching TRBD1 (6 bases). Trimming took 1 base from V and 1 from J, leaving 12 bases between them. CDR1 is SGHDT and CDR2 is YYEEEE in the germline V gene. CDR3 length: 15 amino acids. For the CDR3, the DNA is TGTGCCAGCAGCTTGTTGACAGGTAATTCCTACGAGCAGTACTTC. It specifies CASSLLTGNSYEQYF.

This chain connects TRBV11-3 to TRBJ1-2; D perhaps matches TRBD1 (6 bases). V was pared by 4 bases and J by 8 bases, with 26 bases between. Germline CDR1 and CDR2: SGHNT and YENEEA. The CDR3 has 17 residues. This CDR3 is CASSSSGLVGGARGYTF. In DNA, the CDR3 is TGTGCCAGCAGCTCAAGTGGTTTAGTAGGGGGGGCGCGCGGCTACACCTTC.

In DNA form, the CDR3 reads TGTGCCATCGCGCACAATGAGCAGTTCTTC. Translated: CAIAHNEQFF. The J gene is TRBJ2-1, the V gene TRBV2; no clear D. The CDR3 spans 10 residues. Germline loops: CDR1 SNHLY, CDR2 FYNNEI. V shed 10 bases and J shed 5 bases, with 6 bases lying between them.

The rearrangement links TRBV10-3 to TRBJ1-1; the D is unclear. Germline V CDR1 and CDR2: ENHRY, SYGVKD. Trimming took 3 bases from V and 1 from J, leaving 12 bases between them. The CDR3 consists of 15 residues. As DNA, the CDR3 is TGTGCCATCAGTGATTCAGGAAAACCGAACACTGAAGCTTTCTTT. The encoded protein is CAISDSGKPNTEAFF.

This chain links TRBV7-9 with TRBJ2-1; 10 bases are shared with TRBD2. Germline CDR1 SEHNR, CDR2 FQNEAQ (reference sequence). This CDR3 is 14 amino acids long. V lost 5 bases and J lost 9; bases outside the gene matches: 7. Here the CDR3 reads CASSPPSGSFEQFF. The CDR3, as DNA: TGTGCCAGCAGCCCGCCTAGCGGGAGTTTTGAGCAGTTCTTC. Looking up the rest from reference TRBV7-9 and TRBJ2-1 gives the full variable domain: DTGVSQNPRHKITKRGQNVTFRCDPISEHNRLYWYRQTLGQGPEFLTYFQNEAQLEKSRLLSDRFSAERPKGSFSTLEIQRTEQGDSAMYLCASSPPSGSFEQFFGPGTRLTVL.

This clone was detected only a few times. The chain employs TRBV27 and TRBJ1-5; unclear D gene. Trimming shortened V by 10 bases and J by 3 bases, and 13 bases separated the two germline ends. CDR3 size: 13 residues. The germline V gene encodes CDR1 MNHEY and CDR2 SMNVEV (reference sequence). CDR3 sequence reads: CATGVENNQPQHF. CDR3 coding DNA: TGTGCCACCGGGGTGGAAAACAATCAGCCCCAGCATTTT.

The rearrangement uses TRBV7-9 and TRBJ1-1; D is perhaps TRBD1 (5 bases). CDR1 SEHNR and CDR2 FQNEAQ come from the germline V gene (reference sequence). The CDR3 totals 15 residues. The V end lost 2 bases, the J end lost 5 bases, and 15 bases lay between the germline ends. The CDR3 DNA follows: TGTGCCAGCAGCTTACTGGACACGGTTGGAACTGAAGCTTTCTTT. This translates into CASSLLDTVGTEAFF.

The genes are TRBV6-6 and TRBJ2-5; 7 bases map to TRBD1. Germline V gene sequence: CDR1 MNHNY, CDR2 SVGAGI (reference sequence). V was clipped by 6 bases and J by 1 base; unmatched bases: 2. The CDR3 is 13 residues long. CDR3 sequence reads: CASRRTGQETQYF. In nucleotides, the CDR3 is TGTGCCAGCAGAAGGACAGGCCAAGAGACCCAGTACTTC.